This entry is about one TCR beta chain. The antigen remains undetermined. These data come from a study of T cells expressing NK-cell markers. Study overall: Eight donors were sequenced, of whom seven were HCMV-seropositive, while the remaining one was HCMV-seronegative.

Study conclusions and caveats: Uncertainty persisted over the HCMV specificity of expanded NKG2C+ T cell clones.

The CDR3 extends over 14 amino acids. Germline V gives CDR1 SGDLS, CDR2 YYNGEE. TCRdb re-called the 5' RACE reads and shows each CDR3 protein once, DNA omitted. The sample features about 170,000 distinct CDR3 sequences, with 20% in its top ten. The chain joins TRBV9 to TRBJ2-3; the D gene TCRdb calls, TRBD2, cannot be checked with no DNA. The TCR was taken from a man between 18 and 69 years old in good health. Source material: blood T cells: a sorted CD56 or NKG2C T cell subset, CD4+ or CD8+ T cells, or bulk PBMC T cells (not recorded which). CDR3 protein: CASSPPLSGPTQYF.